A selection of T cell receptor beta chains follows, all from one sample in a study of blood T cells in healthy people across ages. In TCRdb, the 5' RACE reads were re-called with MiXCR into one record per CDR3 protein. This table holds some 1.6 million distinct CDR3 sequences, roughly 30% found once. Source material: blood. These receptors all stem from a woman aged 25 to 39 in good health. The CDR3 runs from the conserved cysteine through the conserved F or W.

CDR3	V	J
CASSLNRYYEQYF	TRBV5-1	TRBJ2-7
CSVVGLESYNEQFF	TRBV29-1	TRBJ2-1
CASSRGESSWDTQYF	TRBV5-1	TRBJ2-3
CASSKGQSMNTEAFF	TRBV9	TRBJ1-1
CASQGAVYNEQYF	TRBV25-1	.
CASSLGTGNRFHEQYF	TRBV7-6	TRBJ2-7
CASREPPLNTEAFF	TRBV5-1	TRBJ1-1
CSARSRVESTGELFF	TRBV20-1	TRBJ2-2
CASSQGHVYEQYF	TRBV18	TRBJ2-7
CASSLSGDSSYQETQYF	TRBV5-1	TRBJ2-5
CASRGLAGATDTQYF	TRBV6-5	TRBJ2-3
CSARRLPGGETQYF	TRBV20-1	TRBJ2-5
CASSRLAGNQETQYF	TRBV12-3/TRBV12-4	TRBJ2-5
CASSFRTAYNEQFF	TRBV7-9	TRBJ2-1
CASSSPDRNTDTQYF	TRBV5-1	TRBJ2-3
CATRPTKGGAKNIQYF	TRBV15	TRBJ2-4
CAWGRHEQFF	TRBV30	TRBJ2-1
CASSATSGRVNEQFF	TRBV5-1	TRBJ2-1
CLGSGGTDTQYF	TRBV20-1	TRBJ2-3
CASSVVIGGTGDTQYF	TRBV9	TRBJ2-3
CASTSTRDRGGEKLFF	TRBV5-1	TRBJ1-4
CASSYAADRGYEQYF	TRBV6-6	TRBJ2-7
CASGLGTGYNEQFF	TRBV12-5	TRBJ2-1
CASRGRLAGGPGTQYF	TRBV2	TRBJ2-3
CSVEGQGVQETQYF	TRBV29-1	TRBJ2-5
CATRGTGANTGELFF	TRBV15	TRBJ2-2
CSAPTYTEAFF	TRBV20-1	TRBJ1-1
CASRTQGATGELFF	TRBV12-3/TRBV12-4	TRBJ2-2
CASSVEGRGYGYTF	TRBV9	TRBJ1-2
CASGYGYTEAFF	TRBV6-5	TRBJ1-1
CSVAGTGGAYYEQYF	TRBV29-1	TRBJ2-7
CASSLATGGPVDIQYF	TRBV5-1	TRBJ2-4
CASSPHDGLAGDYEQYF	TRBV4-2	TRBJ2-7
CASSLERQGAGYGYTF	TRBV5-1	TRBJ1-2
CSAWVPNKDTQYF	TRBV20-1	TRBJ2-3
CASSSLRQDTQYF	TRBV27	TRBJ2-3
CASSLAFKTSSPTDTQYF	TRBV5-1	TRBJ2-3
CASRRGLAGGEQYF	TRBV6-5	TRBJ2-7
CASSPPAYNEQFF	TRBV6-2/TRBV6-3	TRBJ2-1
CSVGQEDYGYTF	TRBV29-1	TRBJ1-2
CALSEVGAGTYEQYF	TRBV10-3	.
CASSLFRLRDGDTEAFF	TRBV28	TRBJ1-1
CASSEANLGTGELFF	TRBV2	TRBJ2-2
CASSYSAGTGANYGYTF	TRBV6-5	TRBJ1-2
CAWSYGRGYGYTF	TRBV30	TRBJ1-2
CASSLGRLAGYEQYF	TRBV7-8	.
CASTRLAQETQYF	TRBV3-1	TRBJ2-5